One sample yielded the 4 T cell receptor beta chains listed below, sequenced in a study of blood T cell repertoires in COVID-19. TCRdb's copy holds only in-frame clones and misses some; the assay was immunoSEQ multiplex PCR. The data show some 75,000 clones, 65% to 85% seen once. What was sequenced was peripheral blood. The receptors were gathered from a man aged 50 to 60 with COVID-19, enrolled during active disease.

V usage is TRBV24-1 and J usage is TRBJ1-1, with D unresolved. This CDR3 contains 12 residues. Trimming pared 8 bases from V and 1 base from J, leaving 7 bases between. Germline CDR1 KGHDR, CDR2 SFDVKD. CDR3 in DNA: TGTGCCACCACCAGTGCGAACACTGAAGCTTTCTTT. It codes for CATTSANTEAFF.

The CDR3 DNA follows: TGTGCCAGCAGTCTTCGGACAGACCTTAATGAGCAGTTCTTC. It encodes CASSLRTDLNEQFF. This sequence joins TRBV27 and TRBJ2-1; possibly TRBD1 for D (6 bases). The V gene's germline CDR1 is MNHEY and CDR2 SMNVEV (reference sequence). The V end was cut by 5 bases, the J end by 7 bases, with 15 bases between. The length of the CDR3 is 14 residues.

The V gene is TRBV19, the J gene TRBJ1-5; 9 nucleotides match TRBD1. The CDR3 extends over 17 amino acids. V was pared by 6 bases and J by 6 bases, with 15 bases of the junction left unmatched. The germline V gene has CDR1 LNHDA and CDR2 SQIVND (reference sequence). The CDR3 bases are TGTGCCAGTAGCCACCCAAATAGACAGGGGGTGATTCAGCCCCAGCATTTT. Protein product: CASSHPNRQGVIQPQHF.

A single count supports this clone. The V gene is TRBV19, the J gene TRBJ2-7, with D maybe TRBD2 (6 bases). Trimming left V 5 bases short and J 2 bases short, with 19 bases between. CDR3 length: 16 residues. From germline, CDR1 is LNHDA and CDR2 SQIVND (reference sequence). DNA for the CDR3: TGTGCCAGTAGTCCCCCACTTGGCGGGGCACCCTACGAGCAGTACTTC. Translation: CASSPPLGGAPYEQYF.